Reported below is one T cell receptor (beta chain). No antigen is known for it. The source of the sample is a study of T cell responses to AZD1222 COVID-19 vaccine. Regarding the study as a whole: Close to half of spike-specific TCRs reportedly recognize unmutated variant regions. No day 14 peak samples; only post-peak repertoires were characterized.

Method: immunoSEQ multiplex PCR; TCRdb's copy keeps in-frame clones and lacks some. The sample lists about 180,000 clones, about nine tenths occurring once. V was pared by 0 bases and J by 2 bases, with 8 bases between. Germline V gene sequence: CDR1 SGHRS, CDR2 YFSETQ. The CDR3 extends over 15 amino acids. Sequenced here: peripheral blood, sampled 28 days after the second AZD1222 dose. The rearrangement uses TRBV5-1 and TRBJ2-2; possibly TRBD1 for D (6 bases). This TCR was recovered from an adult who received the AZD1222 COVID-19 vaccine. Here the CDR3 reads CASSLGTANTGELFF. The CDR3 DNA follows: TGCGCCAGCAGCTTGGGGACAGCTAACACCGGGGAGCTGTTTTTT.